The clone carrying this T cell receptor beta chain was seen only once. Antigen: not known. Investigators merged groups given second doses at roughly 4 or roughly 12 weeks. V shed 6 bases, J shed 1 base, and the junction held 3 bases outside the gene matches. Germline V lookup: CDR1 MNHEY, CDR2 SVGAGI. CDR3 length equals 15 residues. Clones were sequenced by immunoSEQ multiplex PCR, and TCRdb holds only the in-frame ones, with some missing. In the table there are 120,000 or so clones, 94% of which are singletons. The sample belongs to a study of T cell responses to AZD1222 COVID-19 vaccine. General study points: Spike as a whole was targeted by vaccine-associated CD4 TCRs, dominant at 160-218 and 743-854. Increases in Spike-specific TCR breadth and depth were seen after two AZD1222 doses. Baseline serology detected seropositivity in only a handful of AZD1222 recipients.

V is TRBV6-5 and J is TRBJ2-2, with 9 bases fitting TRBD1. The sequenced sample was peripheral blood, obtained 28 days after the second AZD1222 dose. The TCR comes from an adult who received the AZD1222 COVID-19 vaccine. The CDR3 nucleotides are TGTGCCAGCAGCCGACAGGGGGTGAACACCGGGGAGCTGTTTTTT. Protein sequence: CASSRQGVNTGELFF.